Following are 30 T cell receptor beta chains from one sample sequenced in a study of shared clonotypes between healthy human individuals. Produced via immunoSEQ multiplex PCR; TCRdb's table is partial and in-frame only. The sample has approximately 480,000 clones; about 79% are singletons. Material for sequencing was PBMCs. Receptors were obtained from a woman between 40 and 55 years old in good health. Some clones in this sample may be carry-over from other donors' samples.

The chain joins TRBV18 to TRBJ1-6; D remains ambiguous. The germline gives CDR1 KGHSH, CDR2 LQKENI. The germline V and J ends were trimmed by 3 bases and 8 bases, with 8 bases remaining between them. The CDR3 consists of 13 residues. Here the CDR3 reads CASSPAADSPLHF. The CDR3 region has the DNA TGTGCCAGCTCACCGGCTGCGGATTCACCCCTCCACTTT.

The chain is built from TRBV6-4 and TRBJ2-1; 8 nucleotides agree with TRBD1. The trim removed 4 bases at V and 9 bases at J, leaving 5 bases unmatched. Looked up from germline, CDR1 is MRHNA and CDR2 is SNTAGT. CDR3 length: 13 residues. CDR3: CASSVAGGLEQFF. CDR3 nucleotides: TGTGCCAGCAGTGTGGCAGGGGGCCTTGAGCAGTTCTTC.

The genes are TRBV5-4 and TRBJ1-1, with D perhaps TRBD1 (6 bases). V lost 5 bases to trimming and J lost 4 bases, with 18 bases between them. The CDR3 consists of 15 residues. The germline V gene has CDR1 SGHNT and CDR2 YYREEE (reference sequence). The CDR3 here is CASRSYREGVTEAFF. In DNA form, the CDR3 reads TGTGCCAGCAGAAGTTACAGGGAGGGGGTCACTGAAGCTTTCTTT. The entire variable domain, with the rest obtained from reference TRBV5-4 and TRBJ1-1, is as follows: ETGVTQSPTHLIKTRGQQVTLRCSSQSGHNTVSWYQQALGQGPQFIFQYYREEENGRGNFPPRFSGLQFPNYSSELNVNALELDDSALYLCASRSYREGVTEAFFGQGTRLTVV.

The CDR3 DNA reads as TGTGCCAGCAGTTCATTCGGCAGGGTACTACCGTACGAGCAGTACTTC. Its protein product is CASSSFGRVLPYEQYF. This chain connects TRBV7-3 to TRBJ2-7; tentatively, D is TRBD1 (5 bases). V gave up 6 bases and J gave up 4 bases, with 22 bases separating them. The CDR3 length is 16 residues. In germline, CDR1 is SGHTA, CDR2 FQGTGA.

The chain recombines TRBV30 with TRBJ2-5; 11 bases align to TRBD1. Germline CDR1 GTSNPN, CDR2 SVGIG (reference sequence). CDR3 size: 16 residues. Trimming removed 4 bases from V and 5 bases from J; junction bases left unmatched: 12. CDR3 loop: CAWTNPGQGARETQYF. CDR3 bases: TGTGCCTGGACGAACCCAGGACAGGGGGCGAGGGAGACCCAGTACTTC.

The CDR3 loop is CASSARTHQETQYF. CDR3 DNA sequence: TGTGCCAGCAGTGCCAGGACACACCAAGAGACCCAGTACTTC. The chain uses TRBV2 and TRBJ2-5; possible D gene TRBD1, 5 bases. The CDR3 is 14 amino acids. Per the germline V gene, CDR1 is SNHLY and CDR2 is FYNNEI. Trimming pared 4 bases from V and 0 bases from J, leaving 9 bases between.

CDR3 amino acids: CSVVAGDGLGPQETQYF. The DNA of the CDR3 is TGCAGCGTTGTAGCAGGGGACGGACTAGGTCCTCAAGAGACCCAGTACTTC. V gene TRBV29-1 combines with J gene TRBJ2-5; D is possibly TRBD2 (7 bases). Germline CDR1 reads SQVTM; CDR2 reads ANQGSEA. Deletions cut 4 bases from V and 2 bases from J, with 23 bases between. The CDR3 runs 17 residues.

This chain joins TRBV7-8 and TRBJ2-3, with 10 bases lining up with TRBD1. V lost 5 bases and J lost 5; bases outside the gene matches: 4. This CDR3 contains 14 residues. Germline assignment: CDR1 SGHVS and CDR2 FQNEAQ. The CDR3 sequence: CASSPRDRGDTQYF. CDR3 DNA sequence: TGTGCCAGCAGCCCCCGGGACAGGGGAGATACGCAGTATTTT.

The chain links TRBV9 to TRBJ2-3, with D perhaps being TRBD1 or TRBD2 (5 bases each). V was cut by 4 bases and J by 4 bases, with 16 bases left in between. This CDR3 comprises 15 residues. Germline V gene lookup returns CDR1 SGDLS and CDR2 YYNGEE. CDR3 in amino acids: CASSPTGREADTQYF. CDR3 sequence (DNA): TGTGCCAGCAGCCCTACGGGACGAGAGGCAGATACGCAGTATTTT. Full variable domain (outside the CDR3, taken from reference TRBV9 and TRBJ2-3): DSGVTQTPKHLITATGQRVTLRCSPRSGDLSVYWYQQSLDQGLQFLIQYYNGEERAKGNILERFSAQQFPDLHSELNLSSLELGDSALYFCASSPTGREADTQYFGPGTRLTVL.

The rearrangement links TRBV27 to TRBJ1-1; TRBD1 agrees at 7 bases. CDR1 and CDR2 (germline): MNHEY, SMNVEV (reference sequence). The CDR3 length is 13 residues. V lost 8 bases and J lost 4; bases outside the gene matches: 7. The CDR3 region has the DNA TGTGCCAGCTTCCTCCCAGGGGGCACTGAAGCTTTCTTT. The encoded protein is CASFLPGGTEAFF.

The rearrangement joins TRBV6-1 to TRBJ1-5; D is perhaps TRBD1 (6 bases). V lost 2 bases, J lost 5 bases, and 16 bases lay in between. This CDR3 spans 16 amino acids. Germline assignment: CDR1 MNHNS and CDR2 SASEGT. The CDR3 DNA sequence: TGTGCCAGCAGTGAACGACTAAGGGGGACGTATCAGCCCCAGCATTTT. It yields the protein CASSERLRGTYQPQHF.

This chain connects TRBV5-1 to TRBJ2-1; D is undetermined. V was trimmed by 0 bases and J by 4 bases, leaving 14 bases between them. This CDR3 region has 16 residues. Germline values: CDR1 SGHRS, CDR2 YFSETQ. Here the CDR3 reads CASSLGYSLQYNEQFF. CDR3 DNA: TGCGCCAGCAGCTTGGGTTACTCCCTCCAGTACAATGAGCAGTTCTTC.

The chain links TRBV6-5 to TRBJ2-1; tentatively, D is TRBD1 or TRBD2 (6 bases each). The CDR3 runs 13 residues. The germline V gene encodes CDR1 MNHEY and CDR2 SVGAGI. V was clipped by 6 bases and J by 5 bases, with 11 bases between them. CDR3 sequence: CASSRGGNNEQFF. The CDR3 DNA is TGTGCCAGCAGCCGAGGGGGGAACAATGAGCAGTTCTTC.

This clone showed up just once. The CDR3 DNA is TGTGCCAGCAGCTTAGATCTAGCGCCCGGGGAGCTGTTTTTT. Amino acid sequence: CASSLDLAPGELFF. The rearrangement joins TRBV7-9 to TRBJ2-2; D may be TRBD2 (6 bases). The V end lost 1 base, the J end lost 6 bases, and 9 bases lay between the germline ends. The V gene's germline CDR1 is SEHNR and CDR2 FQNEAQ (reference sequence). The CDR3 length is 14 residues. Filled out from reference TRBV7-9 and TRBJ2-2, the complete variable domain reads DTGVSQNPRHKITKRGQNVTFRCDPISEHNRLYWYRQTLGQGPEFLTYFQNEAQLEKSRLLSDRFSAERPKGSFSTLEIQRTEQGDSAMYLCASSLDLAPGELFFGEGSRLTVL.

The chain carries TRBV28 and TRBJ2-5; D possibly uses TRBD1 or TRBD2 (5 bases each). The V gene's germline CDR1 is MDHEN and CDR2 SYDVKM. The CDR3 has 10 residues. CDR3 nucleotides: TGTGCAGCAGGGAGAGAGACCCAGTACTTC. This translates into CAAGRETQYF. Based on the CDR3 plus reference TRBV28 and TRBJ2-5, the full variable domain is DVKVTQSSRYLVKRTGEKVFLECVQDMDHENMFWYRQDPGLGLRLIYFSYDVKMKEKGDIPEGYSVSREKKERFSLILESASTNQTSMYLCAAGRETQYFGPGTRLLVL.

This rearrangement joins TRBV7-8 to TRBJ2-6; D unclear. The germline V and J ends were trimmed by 0 bases and 12 bases, with 12 bases remaining between them. The CDR3 is 14 residues long. Germline V lookup: CDR1 SGHVS, CDR2 FQNEAQ. The CDR3 nucleotides read TGTGCCAGCAGCTTAGCACACATGTACCTCGTCCTGACTTTC. Residues: CASSLAHMYLVLTF.

This clone has only a few counts. V is TRBV7-2 and J is TRBJ2-7; possible D gene TRBD2, 7 bases. This CDR3 region has 15 residues. Trimming stripped 3 bases from V and 0 bases from J, with 12 bases between. CDR1 is SGHTA, CDR2 FQGNSA, per germline. CDR3 in amino acids: CASSLGAGVSYEQYF. The DNA of the CDR3 is TGTGCCAGCAGCTTGGGGGCGGGAGTCTCCTACGAGCAGTACTTC.

The chain is built from TRBV2 and TRBJ1-5; 11 nucleotides agree with TRBD1. The CDR3 length is 15 residues. Per germline, CDR1 SNHLY and CDR2 FYNNEI. The V segment lost 7 bases and the J segment 5 bases; nucleotides outside the gene matches: 7. The CDR3 loop is CASTPRTGGDQPQHF. CDR3 coding DNA: TGTGCCAGCACCCCGAGGACAGGGGGCGATCAGCCCCAGCATTTT.

The chain recombines TRBV28 with TRBJ1-5, with 9 positions matching TRBD1. V shed 6 bases and J 6 bases; nucleotides not matched to a gene: 6. The CDR3 has 14 residues. Germline-derived CDR1 and CDR2 are MDHEN and SYDVKM. The CDR3: CASRTQGAVQPQHF. The CDR3 bases are TGTGCCAGCAGGACACAGGGGGCGGTTCAGCCCCAGCATTTT.

This chain uses TRBV28 with TRBJ1-2; D unclear. This CDR3 has 15 residues. The ends were cut back, 2 bases at V and 4 bases at J, with 14 bases in the middle. Germline values: CDR1 MDHEN, CDR2 SYDVKM. The CDR3 spells CASSLMGSLGYGYTF. The CDR3 DNA reads as TGTGCCAGCAGTTTAATGGGCTCTCTGGGCTATGGCTACACCTTC.

The V gene is TRBV11-2, the J gene TRBJ2-2, with 9 bases identical to TRBD1. The CDR3 is 16 residues long. The junction had 8 bases not matched to a gene; V was cut back by 5 bases and J by 4 bases. The germline V gene encodes CDR1 SGHAT and CDR2 FQNNGV. Written as DNA, the CDR3 is TGTGCCAGCAGCCAAGCCGGGACAGGGAGCACCGGGGAGCTGTTTTTT. Encoded protein: CASSQAGTGSTGELFF.

V and J are TRBV7-3 and TRBJ2-3, with a weak D call TRBD1 (5 bases). CDR3 length equals 14 residues. CDR1 and CDR2 (germline): SGHTA, FQGTGA. Trimming left V 5 bases short and J 2 bases short, with 11 bases between. The CDR3 DNA sequence: TGTGCCAGCAGCGCCCAGGGCTCCACAGATACGCAGTATTTT. Protein sequence: CASSAQGSTDTQYF.

This clone has only one observation. This chain connects TRBV29-1 to TRBJ1-3, with TRBD1 matching 8 bases. This CDR3 is 13 amino acids long. J was trimmed by 4 bases and V by 6 bases; bases with no gene match: 5. Germline V CDR1 and CDR2: SQVTM, ANQGSEA. The CDR3 DNA follows: TGCAGCGTAGGACAGGGAGGAGGAAACACCATATATTTT. This translates into CSVGQGGGNTIYF.

V is TRBV7-3 and J is TRBJ2-1; D not certain. This CDR3 spans 14 amino acids. Deletions cut 0 bases from V and 10 bases from J, with 13 bases between. Per germline, CDR1 SGHTA and CDR2 FQGTGA. CDR3 amino acids: CASSLTDRSWEQFF. CDR3 coding DNA: TGTGCCAGCAGCTTAACCGACCGCTCGTGGGAGCAGTTCTTC. Variable domain in full (rest from reference TRBV7-3 and TRBJ2-1): GAGVSQTPSNKVTEKGKYVELRCDPISGHTALYWYRQSLGQGPEFLIYFQGTGAADDSGLPNDRFFAVRPEGSVSTLKIQRTERGDSAVYLCASSLTDRSWEQFFGPGTRLTVL.

Worth noting for this clone: Other nucleotide sequences from this sample produce the same CDR3. The V call is TRBV5-1, the J call TRBJ2-3; D is unclear. Trimming took off 2 bases at V and 3 bases at J, with 7 bases between the two ends. CDR3 length: 13 residues. Germline V gene lookup returns CDR1 SGHRS and CDR2 YFSETQ. CDR3 protein: CASSFGETDTQYF. DNA for the CDR3: TGCGCCAGCAGCTTCGGTGAAACAGATACGCAGTATTTT.

The CDR3 region is CASQTTNYGYTF. CDR3 nucleotide sequence: TGTGCCAGCCAGACAACCAACTATGGCTACACCTTC. The rearrangement joins TRBV28 to TRBJ1-2, with D unresolved. Trimming left V 8 bases short and J 2 bases short, with 9 bases between. The CDR3 totals 12 residues. Germline lookup yields CDR1 MDHEN and CDR2 SYDVKM.

The chain has TRBV10-3 and TRBJ2-7, with TRBD1 as a possible D gene (6 bases). This CDR3 region has 17 residues. Per germline, CDR1 ENHRY and CDR2 SYGVKD. Trimming removed 3 bases from V and 5 bases from J, with 23 bases in between. The CDR3 here is CAISDSRPQGSLHEQYF. The CDR3 nucleotides read TGTGCCATCAGTGACTCCCGCCCGCAGGGGTCCCTGCACGAGCAGTACTTC.

This chain uses TRBV15 with TRBJ1-2, with TRBD1 identical over 8 bases. This CDR3 has 14 residues. Germline lookup yields CDR1 LNHNV and CDR2 YYDKDF (reference sequence). Germline trimming cut 5 bases from V and 7 bases from J; bases unmatched to any gene: 9. CDR3 nucleotides: TGTGCCACCAGCCCCGGAGACAGGGGAAGTGGCTACACCTTC. Its protein product is CATSPGDRGSGYTF. The full variable domain, with the rest looked up from reference TRBV15 and TRBJ1-2, is DAMVIQNPRYQVTQFGKPVTLSCSQTLNHNVMYWYQQKSSQAPKLLFHYYDKDFNNEADTPDNFQSRRPNTSFCFLDIRSPGLGDTAMYLCATSPGDRGSGYTFGSGTRLTVV.

The chain links TRBV28 to TRBJ2-2; D remains ambiguous. The CDR3 contains 13 residues. The ends were cut back, 6 bases at V and 5 bases at J, with 10 bases in the middle. Germline lookup yields CDR1 MDHEN and CDR2 SYDVKM. The CDR3 loop is CASSSEATGELFF. The DNA of the CDR3 is TGTGCCAGCAGCTCAGAGGCGACCGGGGAGCTGTTTTTT.

V is TRBV28 and J is TRBJ1-1, with D possibly matching TRBD1 (6 bases). CDR3 size: 15 residues. Germline loops: CDR1 MDHEN, CDR2 SYDVKM. Trimming stripped 3 bases from V and 5 bases from J, with 16 bases between. CDR3 DNA sequence: TGTGCCAGCAGTTTCCTAACAGGGTGGAGGACTGAAGCTTTCTTT. Translating it yields CASSFLTGWRTEAFF.